This T cell receptor beta chain was observed in a study of shared clonotypes between healthy human individuals. Study conclusions and caveats: A handful of donors held about 5.1% of naive CD4 clonotypes in common.

V shed 3 bases, J shed 1 base, and the junction held 7 bases outside the gene matches. Germline CDR1 and CDR2: ENHRY and SYGVKD. CDR3 length equals 17 residues. The method was immunoSEQ multiplex PCR; TCRdb's version includes in-frame clones alone and lacks a portion of them. Seen here are fewer than 1.8 million clones, about 98.5% observed once, and the top ten hold under 0.45%. Notes on this clone: Its antigen is still unknown.

This chain uses TRBV10-3 with TRBJ2-2, with 8 bases lining up with TRBD1. The clonotype originates from a young man in good health. Source material: naive CD4+ T cells sorted from blood. This sample's subset: CD45RA+ positively selected. In DNA, the CDR3 is TGTGCCATCAGTGAATGGACAGGGAAGGAGAACACCGGGGAGCTGTTTTTT. It specifies CAISEWTGKENTGELFF.